This TCR beta chain was recorded in a study of blood T cells in healthy people across ages. Study outcomes and limitations: Both higher diversity and more naive CD4+ cells marked long-lived donors when set against aged donors. Lack of knowledge of donor CMV status possibly confounded expanded clonotype changes. Among T cells, TCR beta diversity per million cells dropped roughly linearly as age rose.

Of note for this clonotype: No antigen is known for it. A read error may explain this, as a much larger clone is one base away.

Primed by a sample-barcoded 5' primer and a J-beta primer mix, a second PCR proceeded for 7 to 11 cycles. TCRdb reprocessed the 5' RACE reads with MiXCR, giving one entry per CDR3 protein. The table lists 380,000 or so distinct CDR3 sequences, roughly half of them singletons. The CDR3 loop spans 17 amino acids. V gave up 5 bases and J gave up 11 bases, with 30 bases separating them. CDR1 is MNHNY and CDR2 is SVGAGI in the germline V gene (reference sequence). The sample comprised blood. V and J are TRBV6-6 and TRBJ2-5, with a possible D match to TRBD1 (6 bases). The TCR was taken from a man in his fifties or sixties in good health. The CDR3 DNA reads as TGTGCCAGCAGTCTGGGAAAAGGGTCGTCAGGGGCTTACAAGCAGTACTTC. It is translated as CASSLGKGSSGAYKQYF.